A single sample is the source of the 11 T cell receptor beta chains below, sequenced in a study of shared clonotypes between healthy human individuals. Sequencing used immunoSEQ multiplex PCR; TCRdb keeps in-frame clones, though not all of them. The repertoire holds roughly 2,000,000 clones, with 85% to 95% as singletons. Selected positively for CCR7 and CD45RO-negative, naive CD8 cells excluded terminally differentiated effector memory CD45RA+ cells. Sequenced sample: naive CD8+ T cells sorted from blood. The receptor set was obtained from a man between 18 and 29 years old in good health.

The chain joins TRBV2 to TRBJ2-7, with a possible D match to TRBD2 (6 bases). The germline V gene encodes CDR1 SNHLY and CDR2 FYNNEI. Trimming stripped 7 bases from V and 3 bases from J, with 13 bases between. The CDR3 sequence is 13 residues long. The CDR3 region has the DNA TGTGCCAGCACCATATGGGACTTCTACGAGCAGTACTTC. It is translated as CASTIWDFYEQYF.

The chain couples TRBV27 to TRBJ2-7, with D possibly matching TRBD2 (5 bases). This CDR3 spans 16 amino acids. Trimming removed 0 bases from V and 0 bases from J, with 12 bases in between. Germline CDR1 is MNHEY and CDR2 is SMNVEV (reference sequence). The CDR3: CASSLSGGLLSYEQYF. CDR3 sequence (DNA): TGTGCCAGCAGTTTATCGGGCGGACTGCTCTCCTACGAGCAGTACTTC.

This clone has only one observation. The chain links TRBV28 to TRBJ1-1; D uncertain. Between the trimmed V and J ends, which lost 5 bases and 8 bases, there was a span of 15 bases. CDR1 and CDR2 (germline): MDHEN, SYDVKM. The CDR3 totals 13 residues. The CDR3 DNA reads TGTGCCAGCAGTCCTCCGACGGAGGAAGAAGCTTTCTTT. Translating gives CASSPPTEEEAFF.

The chain couples TRBV11-2 to TRBJ1-1, with D maybe TRBD1 (5 bases). The CDR3 runs to 18 residues. V dropped 7 bases and J dropped 2 bases, with 26 bases sitting between them. Germline V gene data show CDR1 as SGHAT and CDR2 as FQNNGV. The CDR3: CASTLMPGRYKGNTEAFF. As DNA, the CDR3 is TGTGCCAGCACCCTTATGCCAGGGAGATATAAGGGTAACACTGAAGCTTTCTTT. Filled out from reference TRBV11-2 and TRBJ1-1, the complete variable domain reads EAGVAQSPRYKIIEKRQSVAFWCNPISGHATLYWYQQILGQGPKLLIQFQNNGVVDDSQLPKDRFSAERLKGVDSTLKIQPAKLEDSAVYLCASTLMPGRYKGNTEAFFGQGTRLTVV.

The chain links TRBV15 to TRBJ2-5; D might be TRBD1 (5 bases). The germline V gene has CDR1 LNHNV and CDR2 YYDKDF (reference sequence). The CDR3 is 16 residues long. V lost 4 bases to trimming and J lost 2 bases, with 17 bases between them. The CDR3 region is CATSTPDSTSQETQYF. For the CDR3, the DNA is TGTGCCACCAGCACCCCCGACAGCACCTCTCAAGAGACCCAGTACTTC.

This chain connects TRBV5-4 to TRBJ2-7; 8 bases match TRBD1. The CDR3 is 15 amino acids. The V gene end was trimmed by 0 bases and the J gene end by 3 bases; junction bases not matched to a gene: 5. CDR1 is SGHNT and CDR2 is YYREEE in the germline V gene (reference sequence). The chain's CDR3 is CASSLEQGGFYEQYF. The CDR3 region has the DNA TGTGCCAGCAGCTTGGAACAGGGGGGTTTCTACGAGCAGTACTTC. The complete variable domain, with remaining parts taken from reference TRBV5-4 and TRBJ2-7, reads ETGVTQSPTHLIKTRGQQVTLRCSSQSGHNTVSWYQQALGQGPQFIFQYYREEENGRGNFPPRFSGLQFPNYSSELNVNALELDDSALYLCASSLEQGGFYEQYFGPGTRLTVT.

The V and J genes are TRBV11-2 and TRBJ1-2; D remains unclear. Per the germline V gene, CDR1 is SGHAT and CDR2 is FQNNGV. The CDR3 is made up of 15 amino acids. V lost 5 bases to trimming and J lost 2 bases, with 15 bases between them. CDR3 residues: CASSHNLETNYGYTF. In DNA form, the CDR3 reads TGTGCCAGCAGCCATAACCTAGAGACCAACTATGGCTACACCTTC.

This clone was seen repeatedly, ten times or more. Other nucleotide sequences in the sample specify the same CDR3. V gene TRBV27 combines with J gene TRBJ2-7; D uncertain. The germline V gene encodes CDR1 MNHEY and CDR2 SMNVEV (reference sequence). V lost 8 bases, J lost 3 bases, and 2 bases lay in between. This CDR3 is built from 9 residues. The CDR3, as DNA: TGTGCCAGCGGCTACGAGCAGTACTTC. Its translation: CASGYEQYF.

On this clone itself: Other DNA sequences of this sample code for an identical CDR3. The J gene is TRBJ1-6, the V gene TRBV27; 7 bases are a match to TRBD1. This CDR3 is 15 amino acids long. CDR1 and CDR2 (germline): MNHEY, SMNVEV (reference sequence). The V segment lost 4 bases and the J segment 3 bases; nucleotides outside the gene matches: 3. Written as DNA, the CDR3 is TGTGCCAGCAGTTCTCGGACAGGCTATAATTCACCCCTCCACTTT. Encoded protein: CASSSRTGYNSPLHF.

J is TRBJ1-1 and V is TRBV27; D not resolved. V was trimmed by 3 bases and J by 4 bases, leaving 9 bases between them. CDR3 length: 13 residues. Per germline, CDR1 MNHEY and CDR2 SMNVEV (reference sequence). CDR3 DNA sequence: TGTGCCAGCAGTTTGAGGGCGCCCACTGAAGCTTTCTTT. Its protein product is CASSLRAPTEAFF.

The gene calls are TRBV6-1 and TRBJ2-1; D is unresolved. The germline CDR1 and CDR2 sequences are MNHNS and SASEGT. The V end was cut by 0 bases, the J end by 10 bases, with 7 bases between. The CDR3 totals 12 residues. CDR3 nucleotides: TGTGCCAGCAGTGAAGCTAGAGCCGAGCAGTTCTTC. It is translated as CASSEARAEQFF.